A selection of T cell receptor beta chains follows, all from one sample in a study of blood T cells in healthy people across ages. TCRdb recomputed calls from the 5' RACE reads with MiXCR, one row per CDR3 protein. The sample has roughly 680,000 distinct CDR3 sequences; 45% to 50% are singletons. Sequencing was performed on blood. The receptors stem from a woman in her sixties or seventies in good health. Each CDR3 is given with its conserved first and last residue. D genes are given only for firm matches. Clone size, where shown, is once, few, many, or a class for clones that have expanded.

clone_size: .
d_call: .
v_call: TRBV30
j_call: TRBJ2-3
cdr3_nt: TGTGCCTGGAGTGTACAGTCTAGTTGGAGAGATACGCAGTATTTT
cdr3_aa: CAWSVQSSWRDTQYF

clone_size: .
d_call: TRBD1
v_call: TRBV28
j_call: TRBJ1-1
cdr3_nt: TGTGCCAGCAGTTACCTCAAGGGGGCAACAACTGAAGCTTTCTTT
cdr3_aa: CASSYLKGATTEAFF

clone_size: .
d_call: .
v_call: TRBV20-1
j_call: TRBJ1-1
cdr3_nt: TGCAGTGCTAGCCCCTGGAGGGGCCCCACCTCTTTCTTT
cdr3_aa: CSASPWRGPTSFF

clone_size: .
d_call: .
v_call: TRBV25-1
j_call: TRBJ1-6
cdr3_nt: TGTGCCAGCAGTGAATTAGGGCGATTTAATTCACCCCTCCACTTT
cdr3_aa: CASSELGRFNSPLHF

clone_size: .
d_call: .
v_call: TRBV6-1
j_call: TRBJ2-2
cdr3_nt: TGTGCCAGCAGTGGGGTCCGAGGCACCGGGGAGCTGTTTTTT
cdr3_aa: CASSGVRGTGELFF

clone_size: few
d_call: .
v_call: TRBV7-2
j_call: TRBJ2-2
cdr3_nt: TGTGCCAGCAGCTTTACCTCTAACACCGGGGAGCTGTTTTTT
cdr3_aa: CASSFTSNTGELFF

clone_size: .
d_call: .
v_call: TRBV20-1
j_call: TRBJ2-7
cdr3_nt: TGCAGTGCTAGAGGACCGATCAGATCCTACGAGCAGTACTTC
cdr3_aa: CSARGPIRSYEQYF

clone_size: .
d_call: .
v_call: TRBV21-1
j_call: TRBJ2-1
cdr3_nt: TGTGCCACTGACAGGAGAAGCTACAATGAGCAGTTCTTC
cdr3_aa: CATDRRSYNEQFF

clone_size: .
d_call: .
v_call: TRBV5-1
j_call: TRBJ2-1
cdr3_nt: TGCGCCAGCAGCCCGAACCAGGGAAATGAGCAGTTCTTC
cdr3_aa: CASSPNQGNEQFF

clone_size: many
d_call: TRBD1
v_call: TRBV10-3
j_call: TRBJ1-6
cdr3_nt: TGTGCCATCAGGGACACCGGGACAGGGCTATCACCCCTCCACTTT
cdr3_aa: CAIRDTGTGLSPLHF

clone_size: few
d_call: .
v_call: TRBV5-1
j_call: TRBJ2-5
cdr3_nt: TGCGCCAGCAGCTTGGAAGGGGGAAACCAAGAGACCCAGTACTTC
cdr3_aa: CASSLEGGNQETQYF

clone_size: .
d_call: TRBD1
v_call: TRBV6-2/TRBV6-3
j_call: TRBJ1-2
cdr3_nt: TGTGCCAGCGAACGGACAGGCTATGGCTACACCTTC
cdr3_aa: CASERTGYGYTF

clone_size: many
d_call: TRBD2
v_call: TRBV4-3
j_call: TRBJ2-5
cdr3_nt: TGCGCCAGCAGCCCCGGGCTAGCGGATAACCAAGAGACCCAGTACTTC
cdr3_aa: CASSPGLADNQETQYF

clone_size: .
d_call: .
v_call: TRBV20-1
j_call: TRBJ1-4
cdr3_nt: TGCAGTGCTACCCTAGGTTCCGTAGGGGAAAAACTGTTTTTT
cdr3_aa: CSATLGSVGEKLFF

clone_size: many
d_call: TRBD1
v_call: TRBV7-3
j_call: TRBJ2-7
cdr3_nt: TGTGCCAGCAGCTTAAGACCAGGGGGCCCCTACGAGCAGTACTTC
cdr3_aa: CASSLRPGGPYEQYF

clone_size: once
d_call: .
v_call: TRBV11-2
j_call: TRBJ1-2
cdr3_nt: TGTGCCAGCAGCTTTCGGACCGGGAGGACTAACGGCTACACCTTC
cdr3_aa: CASSFRTGRTNGYTF

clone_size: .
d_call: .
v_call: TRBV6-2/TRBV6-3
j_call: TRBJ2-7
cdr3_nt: TGTGCCAGCAGTGGCCTCGACAGGCGCTACGAGCAGTACTTC
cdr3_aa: CASSGLDRRYEQYF

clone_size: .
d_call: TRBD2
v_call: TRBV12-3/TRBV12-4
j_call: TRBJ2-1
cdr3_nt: TGTGCCAGCAGTGTAGCGCTAGCGGGAGATCGGTTCTTC
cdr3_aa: CASSVALAGDRFF

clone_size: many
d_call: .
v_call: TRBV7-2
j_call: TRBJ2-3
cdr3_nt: TGTGCCAGCAGCTTACCTAGCACAGATACGCAGTATTTT
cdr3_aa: CASSLPSTDTQYF

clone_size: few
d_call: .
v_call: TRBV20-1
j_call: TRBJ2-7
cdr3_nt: TGCAGTGCCCCTAGGCTGGACAGAAAAGACTACGAGCAGTACTTC
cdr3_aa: CSAPRLDRKDYEQYF

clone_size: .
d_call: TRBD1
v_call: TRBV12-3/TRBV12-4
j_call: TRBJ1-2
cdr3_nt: TGTGCCAGCAGTTCGACCCCCGGACAGGCAGGTGGCTACACCTTC
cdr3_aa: CASSSTPGQAGGYTF

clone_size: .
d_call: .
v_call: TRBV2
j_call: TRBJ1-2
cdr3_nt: TGTGCCAGCAAACCGGTACAGGAGGCTTTCTATGGCTACACCTTC
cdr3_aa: CASKPVQEAFYGYTF

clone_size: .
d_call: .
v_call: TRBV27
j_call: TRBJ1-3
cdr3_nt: TGTGCCAGCAGTTTAAGCGCACCCTCTGGAAACACCATATATTTT
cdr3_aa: CASSLSAPSGNTIYF

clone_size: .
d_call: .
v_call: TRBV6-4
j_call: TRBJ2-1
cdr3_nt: TGTGCCAGCAGTCCGCTAGTGACGGCTTCCTACAATGAGCAGTTCTTC
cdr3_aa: CASSPLVTASYNEQFF

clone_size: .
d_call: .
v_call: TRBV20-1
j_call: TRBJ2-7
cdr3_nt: TGCAGTTCCCCTGGGTGGGGGAAGCACGAGCAGTACTTC
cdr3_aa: CSSPGWGKHEQYF

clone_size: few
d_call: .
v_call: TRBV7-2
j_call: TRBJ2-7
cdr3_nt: TGTGCCAGCAGCTTAGGCGCAGGGGCGCAGGGCGAGCAGTACTTC
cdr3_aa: CASSLGAGAQGEQYF

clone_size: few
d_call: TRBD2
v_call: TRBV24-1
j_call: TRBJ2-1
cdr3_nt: TGTGCCACCAAGGGGACTAGCGGAGCCAATGAGCAGTTCTTC
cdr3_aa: CATKGTSGANEQFF

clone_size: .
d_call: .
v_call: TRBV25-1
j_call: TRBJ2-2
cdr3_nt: TGTGCCAGCAGTGAATGGGGTAACACCGGGGAGCTGTTTTTT
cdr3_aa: CASSEWGNTGELFF

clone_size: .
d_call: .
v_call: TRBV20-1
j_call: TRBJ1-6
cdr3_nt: TGCAGTGCTAGATACACAGGGCAGAATTCACCCCTCCACTTT
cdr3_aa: CSARYTGQNSPLHF

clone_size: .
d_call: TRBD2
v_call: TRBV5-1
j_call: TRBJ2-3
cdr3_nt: TGCGCCACTTGTGATAGCGGGGGCACTAGCACAGATACGCAGTATTTT
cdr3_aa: CATCDSGGTSTDTQYF

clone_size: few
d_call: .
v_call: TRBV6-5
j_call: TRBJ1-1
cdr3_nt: TGTGCCAGCAGTAAAGACCCGAGCAGGACTGAAGCTTTCTTT
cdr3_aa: CASSKDPSRTEAFF

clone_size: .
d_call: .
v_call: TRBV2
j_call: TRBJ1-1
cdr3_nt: TGTGCCAGCAGCTCTCAGGGAGGATCTGAAGCTTTCTTT
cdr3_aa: CASSSQGGSEAFF

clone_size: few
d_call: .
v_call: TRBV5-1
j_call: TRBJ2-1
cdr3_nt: TGCGCCAGCAGCTTCAGCTCCGGGCGGGACTCCTACAATGAGCAGTTCTTC
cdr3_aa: CASSFSSGRDSYNEQFF

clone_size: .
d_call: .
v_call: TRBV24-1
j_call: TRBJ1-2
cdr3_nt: TGTGCCACCAGTGATACGTACTTCCCCTATGGCTACACCTTC
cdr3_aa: CATSDTYFPYGYTF

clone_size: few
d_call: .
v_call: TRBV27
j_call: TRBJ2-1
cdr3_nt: TGTGCCAGCAGCAAAACAGGGTGGTGGGGCAATGAGCAGTTCTTC
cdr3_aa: CASSKTGWWGNEQFF

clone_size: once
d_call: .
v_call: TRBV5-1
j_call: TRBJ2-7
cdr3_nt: TGCGCCAGCAGCTTAAATGGAGGGAGCTACGAGCAGTACTTC
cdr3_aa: CASSLNGGSYEQYF

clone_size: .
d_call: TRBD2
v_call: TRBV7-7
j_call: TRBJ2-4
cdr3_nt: TGTGTTAGCAGCCCCGGGGGGGGCATTCAGTACTTC
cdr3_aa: CVSSPGGGIQYF

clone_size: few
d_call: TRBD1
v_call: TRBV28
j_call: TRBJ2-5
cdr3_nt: TGTGCCAGCAGTACAACCCGACAGGGCCCCTCGGAGACCCAGTACTTC
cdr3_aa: CASSTTRQGPSETQYF

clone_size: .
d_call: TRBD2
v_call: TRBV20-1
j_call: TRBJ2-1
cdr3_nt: TGCAGTGCTGACTTAGCGGGGAATGAGCAGTTCTTC
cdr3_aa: CSADLAGNEQFF

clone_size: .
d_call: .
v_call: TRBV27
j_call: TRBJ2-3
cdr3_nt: TGTGCCAGCAAACTCCATCAAACAGATACGCAGTATTTT
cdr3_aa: CASKLHQTDTQYF

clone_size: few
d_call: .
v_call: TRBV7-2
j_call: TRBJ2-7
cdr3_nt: TGTGCCAGCAGCCCGCAATCCTACGAGCAGTACTTC
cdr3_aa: CASSPQSYEQYF

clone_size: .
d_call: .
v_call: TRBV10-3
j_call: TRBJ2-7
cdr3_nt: TGTGCCATCAGTGAGTCTATCGGAGGGACAGTCTCCTACGAGCAGTACTTC
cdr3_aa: CAISESIGGTVSYEQYF

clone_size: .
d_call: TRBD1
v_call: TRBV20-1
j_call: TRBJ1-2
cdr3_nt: TGCAGTGCCACCGACAGGGGGCGACCAGACTATGGCTACACCTTC
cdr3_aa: CSATDRGRPDYGYTF

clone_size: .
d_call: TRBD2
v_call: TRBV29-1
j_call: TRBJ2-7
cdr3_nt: TGCAGCGTTGCCTTTACTAGCGGTTACGAGCAGTACTTC
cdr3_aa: CSVAFTSGYEQYF

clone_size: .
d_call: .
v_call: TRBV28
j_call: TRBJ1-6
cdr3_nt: TGTGCCAGCAGAAACATCGTTTCACCCCTCCACTTT
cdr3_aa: CASRNIVSPLHF

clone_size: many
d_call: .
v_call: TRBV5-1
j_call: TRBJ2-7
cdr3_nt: TGCGCCAGCAGCCTCGACAGTTACTACGAGCAGTACTTC
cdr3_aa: CASSLDSYYEQYF

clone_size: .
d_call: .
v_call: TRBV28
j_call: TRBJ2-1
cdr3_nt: TGTGCCAGCAGCCAACAGGGTGAGAATGAGCAGTTCTTC
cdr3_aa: CASSQQGENEQFF

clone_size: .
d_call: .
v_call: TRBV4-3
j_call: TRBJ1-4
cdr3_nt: TGCGCCAGCAGCCAAGATTCAGGAGCAACTAATGAAAAACTGTTTTTT
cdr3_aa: CASSQDSGATNEKLFF

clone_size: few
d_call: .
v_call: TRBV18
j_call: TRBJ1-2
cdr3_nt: TGTGCCAGCTCGACTCAGGGCGATGGCTACACCTTC
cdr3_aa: CASSTQGDGYTF

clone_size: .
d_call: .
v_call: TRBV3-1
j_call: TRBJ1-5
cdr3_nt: TGTGCCAGCAGCCAAGGGGCAGTCAATCAGCCCCAGCATTTT
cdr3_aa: CASSQGAVNQPQHF

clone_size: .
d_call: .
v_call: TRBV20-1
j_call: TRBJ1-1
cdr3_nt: TGCAGTGCTAGTTGGTTGAACACTGAAGCTTTCTTT
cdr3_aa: CSASWLNTEAFF

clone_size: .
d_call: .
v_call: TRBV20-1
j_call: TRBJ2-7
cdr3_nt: TGCAGTGCTAGTGGGGTTCGGGGGGCATCATACGAGCAGTACTTC
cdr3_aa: CSASGVRGASYEQYF

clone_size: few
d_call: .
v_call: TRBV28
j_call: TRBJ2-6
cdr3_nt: TGTGCCAGCCAACCTCCCGGCTCCCTGTGGGGGGCCAACGTCCTGACTTTC
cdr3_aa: CASQPPGSLWGANVLTF

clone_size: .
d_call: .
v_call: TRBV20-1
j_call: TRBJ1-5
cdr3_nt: TGCAGTGCGGTACAGGAAGGGAGCAAGCAGCCCCAGCATTTT
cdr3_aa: CSAVQEGSKQPQHF

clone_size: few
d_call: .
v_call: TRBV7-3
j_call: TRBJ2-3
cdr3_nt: TGTGCCAGCAGTACGGGAACTAGCCACACAGATACGCAGTATTTT
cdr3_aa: CASSTGTSHTDTQYF